This record looks at one T cell receptor beta chain sequence and its context. Participant-reported clinical history was the basis for cohort assignment. This sample stems from a study of blood T cell repertoires in COVID-19. Overall study context: Sites in the United States, Italy and Spain provided acute and convalescent COVID-19 samples.

Clones were read by immunoSEQ multiplex PCR, and TCRdb kept only the in-frame ones, dropping some. The profile shows around 400,000 clones, about nine tenths of them singletons. The CDR3 runs 17 residues. Germline values: CDR1 SGDLS, CDR2 YYNGEE. The V segment lost 0 bases and the J segment 2 bases; nucleotides outside the gene matches: 8. The source material was PBMCs or T cells enriched from blood (not recorded which). This TCR derives from a woman aged 25 to 45 who had recovered from COVID-19. The chain employs TRBV9 and TRBJ2-3; 8 bases are a match to TRBD2. In nucleotides, the CDR3 is TGTGCCAGCAGCGTAGATGGGATAGCGGGATCCACAGATACGCAGTATTTT. Translating it yields CASSVDGIAGSTDTQYF.